Each of the 10 T cell receptor beta chains below was sequenced from the same sample in a study of shared clonotypes between healthy human individuals. Data came from immunoSEQ multiplex PCR; TCRdb stores just in-frame clones and leaves some out. The sample comprises more than 400,000 clones, roughly 95% of which are singletons, and around 0.067% rests with the top ten. Sequenced sample: naive CD4+ T cells sorted from blood. The subset: CD45RA+ positively selected. The receptor source for this set is a woman in her 30s in good health.

The chain carries TRBV9 and TRBJ2-1, with D tentatively TRBD2 (6 bases). In germline, CDR1 is SGDLS, CDR2 YYNGEE. This CDR3 region has 13 residues. The ends were cut back, 4 bases at V and 8 bases at J, with 13 bases in the middle. CDR3 in DNA: TGTGCCAGCAGCACCGGAGGGTTTGATGAGCAGTTCTTC. Its translation is CASSTGGFDEQFF.

The rearrangement uses TRBV19 and TRBJ1-3, with 10 bases identical to TRBD1. V shed 6 bases and J 6 bases; nucleotides not matched to a gene: 8. CDR1 and CDR2 (germline): LNHDA, SQIVND (reference sequence). The CDR3 is made up of 15 amino acids. CDR3 coding DNA: TGTGCCAGTAGGGCCAAGACAGGGGGCGAAAACACCATATATTTT. It yields the protein CASRAKTGGENTIYF.

The V call is TRBV2, the J call TRBJ1-1, with D possibly matching TRBD1 (6 bases). The V gene's germline CDR1 is SNHLY and CDR2 FYNNEI. Trimming took 7 bases from V and 3 from J, leaving 15 bases between them. The CDR3 has 14 amino acids. CDR3 nucleotide sequence: TGTGCCAGCACCAACCAGGGGAGGGACACTGAAGCTTTCTTT. Its protein product is CASTNQGRDTEAFF.

The chain carries TRBV5-8 and TRBJ2-4; D is uncertain. The CDR3 loop spans 14 amino acids. Per the germline V gene, CDR1 is SGHTS and CDR2 is YDEGEE. V lost 0 bases and J 4 bases, leaving 8 bases between the germline ends. CDR3 DNA: TGTGCCAGCAGCTTGGCTAGGCTAAAAAACATTCAGTACTTC. It translates to CASSLARLKNIQYF. Complete variable domain (other parts from reference TRBV5-8 and TRBJ2-4): EAGVTQSPTHLIKTRGQQATLRCSPISGHTSVYWYQQALGLGLQFLLWYDEGEERNRGNFPPRFSGRQFPNYSSELNVNALELEDSALYLCASSLARLKNIQYFGAGTRLSVL.

V is TRBV30 and J is TRBJ2-1; no reliable D call. In germline, CDR1 is GTSNPN, CDR2 SVGIG (reference sequence). Trimming took off 2 bases at V and 9 bases at J, with 8 bases between the two ends. The CDR3 has 11 amino acids. CDR3 in amino acids: CAWSFRVEQFF. The DNA of the CDR3 is TGTGCCTGGAGTTTCCGGGTTGAGCAGTTCTTC.

V and J are TRBV7-9 and TRBJ2-6; 7 nucleotides match TRBD1. Germline V gene data show CDR1 as SEHNR and CDR2 as FQNEAQ (reference sequence). This CDR3 comprises 16 residues. V gave up 7 bases and J gave up 2 bases; unmatched junction bases: 8. CDR3 residues: CASTSEGAAGANVLTF. In DNA form, the CDR3 reads TGTGCCAGCACTTCCGAGGGGGCCGCTGGGGCCAACGTCCTGACTTTC. Based on the CDR3 plus reference TRBV7-9 and TRBJ2-6, the full variable domain is DTGVSQNPRHKITKRGQNVTFRCDPISEHNRLYWYRQTLGQGPEFLTYFQNEAQLEKSRLLSDRFSAERPKGSFSTLEIQRTEQGDSAMYLCASTSEGAAGANVLTFGAGSRLTVL.

The rearrangement uses TRBV19 and TRBJ2-5; a weak D match, TRBD2 (5 bases). Trimming removed 11 bases from V and 4 bases from J, with 17 bases in between. The CDR3 runs 13 residues. CDR1 is LNHDA and CDR2 is SQIVND in the germline V gene (reference sequence). This CDR3 reads CAVKDSTLETQYF. In nucleotides, the CDR3 is TGTGCCGTTAAGGACTCGACGTTAGAGACCCAGTACTTC.

This clone has just a few counts. Within the sample, other DNA sequences also encode this same CDR3. The chain carries TRBV30 and TRBJ2-7, with D possibly matching TRBD2 (6 bases). CDR1 and CDR2 (germline): GTSNPN, SVGIG (reference sequence). Trimming took 0 bases from V and 1 from J, leaving 10 bases between them. CDR3 length: 14 amino acids. The CDR3, as DNA: TGTGCCTGGAGTGTCGGCGGGGATTCCTACGAGCAGTACTTC. Protein: CAWSVGGDSYEQYF. Full variable domain (rest looked up from reference TRBV30 and TRBJ2-7): SQTIHQWPATLVQPVGSPLSLECTVEGTSNPNLYWYRQAAGRGLQLLFYSVGIGQISSEVPQNLSASRPQDRQFILSSKKLLLSDSGFYLCAWSVGGDSYEQYFGPGTRLTVT.

This clone was observed a few times. The V call is TRBV6-5, the J call TRBJ2-7; the D gene could be TRBD1 or TRBD2 (5 bases each). V was cut by 6 bases and J by 7 bases, with 19 bases left in between. The CDR3 covers 14 residues. The germline gives CDR1 MNHEY, CDR2 SVGAGI. As DNA, the CDR3 is TGTGCCAGCAGGATGTTCCGGGACGTGGGGGAGCAGTACTTC. Protein product: CASRMFRDVGEQYF.

The chain employs TRBV30 and TRBJ1-4, with 7 bases aligning to TRBD1. CDR3 size: 13 residues. Germline V gives CDR1 GTSNPN, CDR2 SVGIG (reference sequence). With 3 bases clipped from V and 4 bases from J, the junction kept 2 bases outside the gene matches. The CDR3 spells CAWRGQYNEKLFF. CDR3 sequence (DNA): TGTGCCTGGAGGGGACAGTATAATGAAAAACTGTTTTTT.